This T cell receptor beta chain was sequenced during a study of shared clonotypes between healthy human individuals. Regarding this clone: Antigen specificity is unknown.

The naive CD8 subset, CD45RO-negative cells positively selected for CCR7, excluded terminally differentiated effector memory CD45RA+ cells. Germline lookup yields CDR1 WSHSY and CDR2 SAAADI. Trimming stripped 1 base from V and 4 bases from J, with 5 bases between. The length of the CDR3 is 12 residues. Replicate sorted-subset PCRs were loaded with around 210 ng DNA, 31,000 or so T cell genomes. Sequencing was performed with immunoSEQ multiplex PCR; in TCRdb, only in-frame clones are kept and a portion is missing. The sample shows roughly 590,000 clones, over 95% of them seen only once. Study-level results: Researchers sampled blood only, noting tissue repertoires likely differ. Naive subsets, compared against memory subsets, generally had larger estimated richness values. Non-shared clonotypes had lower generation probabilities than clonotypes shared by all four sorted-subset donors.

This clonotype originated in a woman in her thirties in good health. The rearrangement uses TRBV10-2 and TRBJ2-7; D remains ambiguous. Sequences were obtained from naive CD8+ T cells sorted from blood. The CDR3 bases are TGCGCCAGCAGTGAGTTGGGGTACGAGCAGTACTTC. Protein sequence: CASSELGYEQYF.